This section outlines one TCR beta chain sequence together with its context. This clone occurred a few times. No antigen is known for it. Qualities for individual bases were not recorded, and no much larger clone is one base off. TCRbeta CDR3 regions were amplified from genomic DNA using the immunoSEQ Assay, a bias-controlled multiplex PCR. The authors processed their data as follows. The number of nucleated cells in each sample was estimated by amplification of reference gene primers within the assay. To quantify the absolute abundance of each unique TCRbeta CDR3 rearrangement, sequence reads were collapsed and filtered. Productive Simpson clonality was computed per sample as the square root of Simpson's diversity index over productive rearrangements. TCRdb re-hosts the immuneACCESS table, in-frame sequences only. Its copies lack some clones; in the studies checked, an unresolved V gene accounts for under half of them, and the cause for the rest is not known. Clonal size and the V and J genes are those of that table, whereas D and trimming came from the DNA. For this sample the table gives 200,000 to 300,000 clones, of which around 80% were detected only once. The ten most abundant clones make up around 5.5% of the sample.

The data are from a study of blood T cell repertoires in COVID-19 (dated by TCRdb to 2018 to 2021). With respect to the entire study: Samples from collaborators originated in the United States, Italy and Spain and spanned both the acute and convalescent phases of COVID-19. The material from the prospective study consisted of cDNA or gDNA derived from T cells, B-cell-depleted T cells, or PBMCs. Deeply sampled blood TCRbeta repertoires from subjects exposed to, actively infected with, or recovered from COVID-19 were included in the dataset. The repertoires were released in a freely available public database meant as a resource for research on the immune response to SARS-CoV-2. The samples were drawn from two sources: the first 160 participants of the ongoing ImmuneRACE study, and 950 to 1,500 subjects contributed by 6 global collaborators. A de-identified subject ID, COVID-19 status, age in years and sex were almost always included in the sample metadata. HLA class I and class II types, where available, came from metadata supplied by the sample provider rather than from assay-based typing.

Collaborating institutions collected whole blood in K2EDTA tubes following their own protocols. For TCRbeta analysis, collaborators shipped samples in one of three forms: frozen whole blood, isolated PBMCs, or DNA extracted from either of those sample types. Overall study outcomes, separate from this receptor: The amount of clinical and demographic metadata varied by source and participant and was provided uncurated.

Germline trimming amounts to 3 bases on V and 5 bases on J, with 4 as the count of junction bases outside the gene matches. The CDR1 and CDR2 encoded by the germline V gene (reference sequence) are SGHKS and YYEKEE. The CDR3 measures 15 amino acids from cysteine to phenylalanine. Only the CDR3 DNA stays, 45 bases, in frame from base 1. The chain was built from TRBV5-5 and TRBJ2-1; TRBD2 aligns with 11 central bases. The sequence derives from a human donor in a cohort sampled during active COVID-19. Sequences were obtained from peripheral blood. The CDR3 in this case is CASSSTSGSHNEQFF. The sequence in DNA is TGTGCCAGCAGCTCCACTAGCGGGAGTCACAATGAGCAGTTCTTC.